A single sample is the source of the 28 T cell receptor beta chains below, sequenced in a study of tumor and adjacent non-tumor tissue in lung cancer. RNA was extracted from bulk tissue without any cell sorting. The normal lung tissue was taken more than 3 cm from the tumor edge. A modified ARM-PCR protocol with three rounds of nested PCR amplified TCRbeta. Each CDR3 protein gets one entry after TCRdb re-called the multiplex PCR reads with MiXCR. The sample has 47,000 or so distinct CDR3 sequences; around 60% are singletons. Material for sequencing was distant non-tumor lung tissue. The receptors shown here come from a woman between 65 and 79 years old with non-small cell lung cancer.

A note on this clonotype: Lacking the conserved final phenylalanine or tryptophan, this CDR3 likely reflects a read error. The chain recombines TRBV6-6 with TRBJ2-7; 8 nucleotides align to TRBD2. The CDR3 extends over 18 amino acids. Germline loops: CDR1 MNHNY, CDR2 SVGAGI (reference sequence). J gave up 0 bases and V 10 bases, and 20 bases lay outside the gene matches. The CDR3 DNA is TGTGCCAACACTCGAGGGGCACTAGCGGCCTTAAACTCCTACGAGCAGTACTTA. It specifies CANTRGALAALNSYEQYL.

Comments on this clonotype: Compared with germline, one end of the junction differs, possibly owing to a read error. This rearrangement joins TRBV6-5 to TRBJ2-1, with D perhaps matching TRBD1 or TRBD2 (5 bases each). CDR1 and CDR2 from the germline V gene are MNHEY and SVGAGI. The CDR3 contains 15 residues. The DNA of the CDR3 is TGTGCCAGTTCTTACAGCTGGGGGAGATACAATGAGAAGTTCTTC. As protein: CASSYSWGRYNEKFF.

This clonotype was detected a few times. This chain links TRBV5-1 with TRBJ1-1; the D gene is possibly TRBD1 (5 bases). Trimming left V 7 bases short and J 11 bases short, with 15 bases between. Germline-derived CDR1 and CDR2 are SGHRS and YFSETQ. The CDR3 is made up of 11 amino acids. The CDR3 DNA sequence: TGCGCCAGCTCTCAGGGAGGCTCGGCTTTCTTT. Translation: CASSQGGSAFF.

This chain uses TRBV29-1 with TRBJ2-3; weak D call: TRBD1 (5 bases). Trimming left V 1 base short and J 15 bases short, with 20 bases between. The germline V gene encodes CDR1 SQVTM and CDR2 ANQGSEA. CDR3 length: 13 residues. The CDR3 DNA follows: TGCAGCGTTGAAGGGGGCTACACAGGTATGCATTATTTT. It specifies CSVEGGYTGMHYF.

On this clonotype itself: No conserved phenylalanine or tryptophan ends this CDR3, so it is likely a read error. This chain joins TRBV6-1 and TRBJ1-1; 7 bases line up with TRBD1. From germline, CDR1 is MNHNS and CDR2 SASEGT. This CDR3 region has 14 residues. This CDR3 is CASSELQGTTEAFI. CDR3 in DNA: TGTGCTAGCAGTGAATTACAGGGGACCACTGAAGCTTTCATT.

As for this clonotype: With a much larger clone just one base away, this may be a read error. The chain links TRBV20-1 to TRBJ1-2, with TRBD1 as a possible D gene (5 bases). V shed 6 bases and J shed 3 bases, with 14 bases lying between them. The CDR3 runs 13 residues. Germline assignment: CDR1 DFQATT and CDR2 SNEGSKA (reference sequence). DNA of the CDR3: TGCAGTGCCCCTGAACAGGTCGACTATGGCTACACCTTC. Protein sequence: CSAPEQVDYGYTF.

CDR3 loop: CSARMREGGTDTQYF. The CDR3 DNA follows: TGCAGTGCTAGAATGAGGGAGGGGGGCACAGATACGCAGTATTTT. V is TRBV20-1 and J is TRBJ2-3; perhaps TRBD2 as D (7 bases). V was trimmed by 2 bases and J by 1 base, leaving 13 bases between them. The CDR3 contains 15 residues. Germline CDR1 and CDR2: DFQATT and SNEGSKA (reference sequence).

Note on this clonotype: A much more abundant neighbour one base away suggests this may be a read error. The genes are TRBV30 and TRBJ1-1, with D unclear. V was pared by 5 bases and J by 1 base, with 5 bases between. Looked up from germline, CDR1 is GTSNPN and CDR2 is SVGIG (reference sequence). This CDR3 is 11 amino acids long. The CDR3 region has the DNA TGTGCCTGGGGAACGAACACTGAAGCTTTCTTT. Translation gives CAWGTNTEAFF.

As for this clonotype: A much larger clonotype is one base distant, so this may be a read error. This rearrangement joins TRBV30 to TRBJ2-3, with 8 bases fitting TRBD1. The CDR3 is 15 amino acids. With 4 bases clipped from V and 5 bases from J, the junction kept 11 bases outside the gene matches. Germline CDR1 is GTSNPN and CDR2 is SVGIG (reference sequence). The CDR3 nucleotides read TGTGCCTGGACCCATCAGGGGGCCGGCATAGATACGCAGTATTTT. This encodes CAWTHQGAGIDTQYF.

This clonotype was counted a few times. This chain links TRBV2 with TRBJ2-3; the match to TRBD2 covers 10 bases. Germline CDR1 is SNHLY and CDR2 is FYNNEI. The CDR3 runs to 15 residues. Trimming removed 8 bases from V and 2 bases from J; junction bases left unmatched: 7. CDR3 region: CASSSGGVITDTQYF. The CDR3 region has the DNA TGTGCCAGCTCTAGCGGGGGTGTCATCACAGATACGCAGTATTTT.

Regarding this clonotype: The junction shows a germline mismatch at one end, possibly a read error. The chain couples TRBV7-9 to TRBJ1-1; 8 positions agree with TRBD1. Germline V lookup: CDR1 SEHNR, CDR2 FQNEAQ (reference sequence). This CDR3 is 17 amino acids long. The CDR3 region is CASSSSLQGAAAGEASF. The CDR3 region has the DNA TGTGCCAGCAGCTCAAGTTTGCAGGGGGCAGCGGCTGGTGAAGCTTCCTTT.

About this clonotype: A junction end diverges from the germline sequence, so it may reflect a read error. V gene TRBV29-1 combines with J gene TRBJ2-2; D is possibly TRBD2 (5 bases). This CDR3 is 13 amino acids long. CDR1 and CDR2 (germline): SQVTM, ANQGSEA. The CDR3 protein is CSVERVNTGELFF. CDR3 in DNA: TGTAGCGTTGAACGGGTGAATACCGGGGAGCTGTTTTTT.

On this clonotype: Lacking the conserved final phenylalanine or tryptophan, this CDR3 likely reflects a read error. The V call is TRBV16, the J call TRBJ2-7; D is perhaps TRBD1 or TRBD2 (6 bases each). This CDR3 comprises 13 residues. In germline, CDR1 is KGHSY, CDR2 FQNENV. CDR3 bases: TGTGCTAGCACCCGTGGGGGGCCGCTTGAGCAGTACTCC. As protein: CASTRGGPLEQYS.

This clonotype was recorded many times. CDR3 sequence: CASDPSGESTDTQYF. CDR3 sequence (DNA): TGTGCCAGCGATCCTAGCGGAGAGAGCACAGATACGCAGTATTTT. The V and J genes are TRBV18 and TRBJ2-3; 7 bases match TRBD2. The CDR3 spans 15 residues. The ends lost 8 bases at V and 0 bases at J; junction bases unmatched: 8. CDR1 and CDR2 from the germline V gene are KGHSH and LQKENI.

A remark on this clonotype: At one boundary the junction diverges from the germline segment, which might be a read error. This CDR3 is CACSSQPGNGAFF. In DNA, the CDR3 is TGTGCCTGCAGTTCCCAGCCGGGCAATGGGGCTTTCTTT. The rearrangement joins TRBV12-3 or TRBV12-4 to TRBJ1-1; D unresolved. There are 13 residues in the CDR3.

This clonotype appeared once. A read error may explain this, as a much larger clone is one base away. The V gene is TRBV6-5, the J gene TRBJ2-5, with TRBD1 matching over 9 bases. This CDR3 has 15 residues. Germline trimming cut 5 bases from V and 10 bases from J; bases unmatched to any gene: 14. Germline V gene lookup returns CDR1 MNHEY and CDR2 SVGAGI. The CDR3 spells CASSPGQGLSEDQYF. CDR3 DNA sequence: TGTGCCAGCAGTCCCGGACAGGGGCTGTCAGAGGACCAGTACTTC.

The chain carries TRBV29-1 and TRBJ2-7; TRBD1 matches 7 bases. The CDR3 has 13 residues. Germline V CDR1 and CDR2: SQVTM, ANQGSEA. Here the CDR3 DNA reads TGCAGTGTCGCGAGGGGGCTGTACTACGAGCAGTACTTC. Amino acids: CSVARGLYYEQYF.

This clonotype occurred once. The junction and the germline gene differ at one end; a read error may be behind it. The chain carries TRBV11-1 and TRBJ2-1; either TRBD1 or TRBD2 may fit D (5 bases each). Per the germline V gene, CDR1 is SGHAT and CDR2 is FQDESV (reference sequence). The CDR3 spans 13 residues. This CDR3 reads CASCPGPVGEQFF. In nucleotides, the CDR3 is TGTGCCAGCTGCCCGGGACCCGTCGGTGAACAGTTCTTT.

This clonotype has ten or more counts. In nucleotides, the CDR3 is TGTGCCAGCAGTTACTCGGCAGGGCGGAACACTGAAGCTTTCTTT. Amino acids: CASSYSAGRNTEAFF. The chain combines TRBV6-2 or TRBV6-3 with TRBJ1-1, with TRBD1 as a possible D gene (5 bases). Germline V gene data show CDR1 as MNHEY and CDR2 as SVGEGT. V gave up 0 bases and J gave up 1 base, with 9 bases separating them. The CDR3 runs to 15 residues.

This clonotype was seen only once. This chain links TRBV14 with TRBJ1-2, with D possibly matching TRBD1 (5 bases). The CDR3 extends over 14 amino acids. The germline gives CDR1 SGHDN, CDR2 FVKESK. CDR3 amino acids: CTSSPFLDIYGYTF. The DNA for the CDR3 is TGTACTAGCAGCCCATTTTTGGACATCTATGGCTACACCTTC.

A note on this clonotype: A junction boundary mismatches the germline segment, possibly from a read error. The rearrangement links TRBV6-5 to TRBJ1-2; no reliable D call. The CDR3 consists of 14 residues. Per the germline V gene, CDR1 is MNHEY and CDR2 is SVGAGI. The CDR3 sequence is CASTYGHHRYGYTF. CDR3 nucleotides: TGCGCCAGCACTTACGGGCACCACCGATATGGCTACACCTTC.

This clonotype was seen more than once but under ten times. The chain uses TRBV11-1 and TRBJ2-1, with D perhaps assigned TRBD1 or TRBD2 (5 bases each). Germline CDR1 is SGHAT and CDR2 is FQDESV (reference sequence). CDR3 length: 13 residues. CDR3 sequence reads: CINSPGPVGEQFF. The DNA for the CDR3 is TGTATCAACAGCCCGGGACCCGTCGGTGAGCAGTTCTTC. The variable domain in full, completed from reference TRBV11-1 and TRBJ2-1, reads EAEVAQSPRYKITEKSQAVAFWCDPISGHATLYWYRQILGQGPELLVQFQDESVVDDSQLPKDRFSAERLKGVDSTLKIQPAELGDSAMYLCINSPGPVGEQFFGPGTRLTVL.

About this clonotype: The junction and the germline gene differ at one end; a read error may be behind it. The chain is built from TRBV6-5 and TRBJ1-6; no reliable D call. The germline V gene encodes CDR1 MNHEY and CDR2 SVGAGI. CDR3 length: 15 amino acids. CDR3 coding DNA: TGTACCAGCAGTTACTTCGACCGGCCGAATTCACCCCTCCACTTT. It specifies CTSSYFDRPNSPLHF.

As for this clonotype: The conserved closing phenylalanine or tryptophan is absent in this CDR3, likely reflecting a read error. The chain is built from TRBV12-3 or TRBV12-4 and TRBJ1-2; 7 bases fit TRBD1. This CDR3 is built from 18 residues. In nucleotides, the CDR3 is TGTGACAGCAGTTTAACAGGGGACTTAAAATTTACTAACTATGGCTACACCCTC. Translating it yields CDSSLTGDLKFTNYGYTL.

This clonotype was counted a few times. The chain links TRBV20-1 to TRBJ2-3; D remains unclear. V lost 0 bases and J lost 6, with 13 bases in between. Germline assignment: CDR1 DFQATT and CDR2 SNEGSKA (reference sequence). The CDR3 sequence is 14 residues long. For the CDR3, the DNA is TGCAGTGCTAGAGAGTTTGATTCCACGGATACGCAGTATTTT. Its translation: CSAREFDSTDTQYF.

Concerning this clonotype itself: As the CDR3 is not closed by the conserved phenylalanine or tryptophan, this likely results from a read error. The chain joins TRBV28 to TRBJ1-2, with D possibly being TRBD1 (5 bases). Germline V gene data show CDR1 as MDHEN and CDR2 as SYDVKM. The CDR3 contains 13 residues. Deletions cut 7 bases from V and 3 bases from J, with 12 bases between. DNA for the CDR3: TGTGCCAGCAACTTCGGAGGGGACTATGGCTACACCATC. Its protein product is CASNFGGDYGYTI.

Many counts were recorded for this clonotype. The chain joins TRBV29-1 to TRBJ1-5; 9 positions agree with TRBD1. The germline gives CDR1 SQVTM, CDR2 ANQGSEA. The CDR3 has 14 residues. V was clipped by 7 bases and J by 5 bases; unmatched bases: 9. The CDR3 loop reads CSAGGDRADQPQHF. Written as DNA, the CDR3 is TGCAGCGCGGGAGGGGACAGGGCCGATCAGCCCCAGCATTTT.

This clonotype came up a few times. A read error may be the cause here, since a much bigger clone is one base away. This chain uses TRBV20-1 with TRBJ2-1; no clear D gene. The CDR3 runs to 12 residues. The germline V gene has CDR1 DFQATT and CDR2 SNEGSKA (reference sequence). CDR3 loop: CSVRVYVNEQFF. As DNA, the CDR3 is TGCAGTGTTAGAGTATACGTTAATGAGCAGTTCTTC.